This T cell receptor (beta chain) derives from a study of T cell changes during pregnancy in multiple sclerosis. The CDR3 totals 14 residues. Between the trimmed V and J ends, which lost 7 bases and 0 bases, there was a span of 10 bases. The germline gives CDR1 MDHEN, CDR2 SYDVKM. Sequencing used immunoSEQ multiplex PCR; TCRdb keeps in-frame clones, though not all of them. Found here are tens of thousands of clones, about nine tenths of them singletons; the top ten hold about 7.7%. The chain employs TRBV28 and TRBJ2-1; D perhaps matches TRBD2 (5 bases). The source was CD8+ T cells from peripheral blood mononuclear cells, collected before pregnancy. The receptor was isolated from a female donor with multiple sclerosis, enrolled in a pregnancy study. Here the CDR3 reads CASITGSSYNEQFF. Written as DNA, the CDR3 is TGTGCCAGCATCACGGGGAGCTCCTACAATGAGCAGTTCTTC.